This note documents a single TCR beta chain sequence. Only a few counts were recorded for this clone. Its antigen remains unidentified. No much larger clone exists at a distance of one base, and base qualities are not known. The CDR3 regions of human TCRbeta chains were analyzed by immunosequencing. In the authors' own workflow: Repertoire TCRs were checked for matches against a reference library of SARS-CoV-2-specific TCRs that had been generated using the MIRA antigen-specificity platform. Breadth meant the fraction of unique TCRs that were SARS-CoV-2-associated, whereas depth meant the fraction of total T cells that were SARS-CoV-2-associated. Using the MIRA data, every spike-specific TCR was mapped to the spike region that the TCR reacted to and assigned to either a CD4 or a CD8 class. Log10-transformed breadth and depth values were compared by one-way ANOVA with Sidak's multiple comparisons tests. The table comes from immuneACCESS by way of TCRdb, which keeps in-frame sequences with V and J called. Part of the clones is missing from these tables; in studies checked, under half for an unresolved V gene and the rest for unknown reasons. The D gene and trimming were derived from the DNA, and the V and J assignments and clone size from that table. The sample records some 110,000 clones, roughly 88% of which are singletons. The ten largest clones capture roughly 3.9% of the sample.

The record originates from a study of T cell responses to AZD1222 COVID-19 vaccine (dated by TCRdb to the early 2020s). For the study in its entirety: A total of over 230 trial participants underwent TCR sequencing, of whom some 210 received two doses of AZD1222 and 26 received two doses of the MenACWY control vaccine. Enrollment into the trials was organized by age into subgroups of 18-55, 56-69 and 70-plus years, and those subgroups contained roughly 140, 27 and 60 TCR-sequenced participants, respectively. The investigation overall reported the following: Vaccine-associated CD4 TCRs spanned the whole spike protein, with dominant responses in regions 160-218 and 743-854. Reportedly, close to half of the unique spike-specific TCRs recognized epitopes lying outside the regions that are mutated in the B.1.351 and B.1.1.7 variants. A significant rise in spike-specific TCR breadth and depth was observed after two AZD1222 doses relative to day 0 and relative to MenACWY recipients. Only five or six AZD1222 recipients were SARS-CoV-2 seropositive at baseline, limiting conclusions about previously exposed vaccinees. Most participants were white British and females outnumbered males, and the authors suggested that clonal diversity may have been underestimated. No day 14 peak-response samples were available, so repertoires were characterized only after the peak T cell response. In the small 56-69-year group, the increase in depth fell short of significance, most likely because of low power.

According to the study, the label for this sample's time point signals: baseline before first vaccination. The treatment or condition label, read with the paper, signifies: meningococcal conjugate vaccine given as trial control. The vaccinee samples were drawn from two UK trials, COV001 and COV002, one of which was a single-blind randomized controlled phase 2/3 trial testing AZD1222 (ChAdOx1 nCoV-19) in healthy adults. For TCRbeta chain sequencing, PBMC samples were collected from trial participants at day 0 and at day 28 after the second dose. The CDR3 numbers 14 residues from cysteine through phenylalanine. This entry keeps only the CDR3 DNA: 42 bases, framed from base 1. V is clipped by 7 bases and J by 0 bases, and the sequence between their germline boundaries is 11 bases long. CDR1 and CDR2 (SGHTA, FQGNSA) derive from the germline V gene.

This material consisted of peripheral blood, taken on day 0 of MenACWY control vaccination. Rearrangement joined TRBV7-2 to TRBJ2-3; TRBD1 could be the D gene, as 5 bases match. The source of this sequence is an adult in good health. The CDR3 corresponds to CASTSDSSTDTQYF. In nucleotide form, the sequence is TGTGCCAGCACCTCAGACAGTAGCACAGATACGCAGTATTTT.